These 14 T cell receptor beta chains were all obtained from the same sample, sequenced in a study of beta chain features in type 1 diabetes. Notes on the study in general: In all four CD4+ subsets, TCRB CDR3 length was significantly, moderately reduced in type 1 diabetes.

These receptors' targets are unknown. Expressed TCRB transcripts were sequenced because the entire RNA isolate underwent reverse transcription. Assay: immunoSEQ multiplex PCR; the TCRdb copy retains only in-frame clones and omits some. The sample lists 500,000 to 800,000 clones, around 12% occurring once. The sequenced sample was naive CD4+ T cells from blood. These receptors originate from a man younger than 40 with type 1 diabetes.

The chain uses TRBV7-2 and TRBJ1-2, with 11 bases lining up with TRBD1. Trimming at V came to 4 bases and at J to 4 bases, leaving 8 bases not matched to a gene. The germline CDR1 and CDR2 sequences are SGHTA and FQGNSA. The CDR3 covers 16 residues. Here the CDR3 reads CASSSRTGGGFYGYTF. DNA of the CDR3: TGTGCCAGCAGCTCCCGGACAGGGGGCGGATTCTATGGCTACACCTTC. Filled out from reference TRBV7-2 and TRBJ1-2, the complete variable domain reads GAGVSQSPSNKVTEKGKDVELRCDPISGHTALYWYRQSLGQGLEFLIYFQGNSAPDKSGLPSDRFSAERTGGSVSTLTIQRTQQEDSAVYLCASSSRTGGGFYGYTFGSGTRLTVV.

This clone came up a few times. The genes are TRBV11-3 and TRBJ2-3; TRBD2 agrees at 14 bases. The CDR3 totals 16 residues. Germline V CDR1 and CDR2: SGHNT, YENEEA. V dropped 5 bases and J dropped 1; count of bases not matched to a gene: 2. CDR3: CASSLGLAGGTDTQYF. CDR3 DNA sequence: TGTGCCAGCAGCCTGGGACTAGCGGGGGGCACAGATACGCAGTATTTT.

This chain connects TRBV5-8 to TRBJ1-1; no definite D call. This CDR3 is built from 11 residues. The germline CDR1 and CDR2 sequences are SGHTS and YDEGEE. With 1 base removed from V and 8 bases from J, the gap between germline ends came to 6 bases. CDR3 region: CASSLFLEAFF. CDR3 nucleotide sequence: TGTGCCAGCAGCTTGTTCCTAGAAGCTTTCTTT.

CDR3 sequence (DNA): TGTGCCAGCAGCTTACGCGCGGGAACGCAGTATTTT. This encodes CASSLRAGTQYF. The gene calls are TRBV11-2 and TRBJ2-3; tentative D call: TRBD2 (6 bases). CDR1 is SGHAT and CDR2 is FQNNGV in the germline V gene. Trimming pared 2 bases from V and 9 bases from J, leaving 9 bases between. The CDR3 runs 12 residues.

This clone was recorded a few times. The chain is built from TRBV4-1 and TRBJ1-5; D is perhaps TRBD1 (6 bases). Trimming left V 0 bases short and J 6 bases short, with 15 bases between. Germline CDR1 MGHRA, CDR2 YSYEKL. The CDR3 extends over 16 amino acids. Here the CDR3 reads CASSQEGGGRGQPQHF. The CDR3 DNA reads TGCGCCAGCAGCCAAGAAGGAGGGGGAAGAGGTCAGCCCCAGCATTTT.

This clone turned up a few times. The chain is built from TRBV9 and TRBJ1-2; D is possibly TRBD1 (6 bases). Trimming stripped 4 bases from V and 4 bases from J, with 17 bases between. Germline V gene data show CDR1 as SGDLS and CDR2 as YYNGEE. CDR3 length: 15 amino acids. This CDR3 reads CASSPRPGVGYGYTF. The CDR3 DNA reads TGTGCCAGCAGCCCTCGCCCAGGGGTGGGCTATGGCTACACCTTC.

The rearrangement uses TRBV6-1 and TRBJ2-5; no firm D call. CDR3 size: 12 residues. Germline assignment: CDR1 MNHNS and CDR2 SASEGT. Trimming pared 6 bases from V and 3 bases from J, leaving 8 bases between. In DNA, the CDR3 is TGTGCCAGCAGAACAATTGAAGAGACCCAGTACTTC. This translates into CASRTIEETQYF.

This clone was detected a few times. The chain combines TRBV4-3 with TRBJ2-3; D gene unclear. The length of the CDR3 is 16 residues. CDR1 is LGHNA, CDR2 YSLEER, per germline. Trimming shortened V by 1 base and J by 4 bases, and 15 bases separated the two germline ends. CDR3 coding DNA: TGCGCCAGCAGCCAAGGTCCCGACCGGGCGGCAGATACGCAGTATTTT. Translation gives CASSQGPDRAADTQYF.

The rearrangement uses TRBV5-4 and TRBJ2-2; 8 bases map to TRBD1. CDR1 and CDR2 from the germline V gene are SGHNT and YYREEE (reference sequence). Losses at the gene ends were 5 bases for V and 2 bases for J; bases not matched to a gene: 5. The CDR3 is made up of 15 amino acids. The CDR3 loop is CASRTDRGNTGELFF. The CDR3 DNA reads TGTGCCAGCAGAACAGACAGGGGTAACACCGGGGAGCTGTTTTTT.

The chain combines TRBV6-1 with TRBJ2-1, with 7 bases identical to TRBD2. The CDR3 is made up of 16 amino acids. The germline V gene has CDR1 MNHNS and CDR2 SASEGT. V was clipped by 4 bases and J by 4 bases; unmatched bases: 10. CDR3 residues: CASSGNSGAVYNEQFF. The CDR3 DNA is TGTGCCAGCAGTGGTAACAGCGGGGCGGTATACAATGAGCAGTTCTTC.

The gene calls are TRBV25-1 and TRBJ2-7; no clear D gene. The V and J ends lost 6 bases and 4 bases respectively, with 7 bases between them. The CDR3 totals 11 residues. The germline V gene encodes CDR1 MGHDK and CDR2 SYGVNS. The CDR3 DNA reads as TGTGCCAGCAGCCTAAATTACGAGCAGTACTTC. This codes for CASSLNYEQYF.

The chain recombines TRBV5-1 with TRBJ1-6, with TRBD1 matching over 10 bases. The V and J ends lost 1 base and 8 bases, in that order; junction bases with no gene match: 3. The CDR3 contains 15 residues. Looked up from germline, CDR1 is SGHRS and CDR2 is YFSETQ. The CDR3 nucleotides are TGCGCCAGCAGCTTGTCGGGACAGGGGTATTCACCCCTCCACTTT. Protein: CASSLSGQGYSPLHF. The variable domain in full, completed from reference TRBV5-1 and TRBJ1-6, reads KAGVTQTPRYLIKTRGQQVTLSCSPISGHRSVSWYQQTPGQGLQFLFEYFSETQRNKGNFPGRFSGRQFSNSRSEMNVSTLELGDSALYLCASSLSGQGYSPLHFGNGTRLTVT.

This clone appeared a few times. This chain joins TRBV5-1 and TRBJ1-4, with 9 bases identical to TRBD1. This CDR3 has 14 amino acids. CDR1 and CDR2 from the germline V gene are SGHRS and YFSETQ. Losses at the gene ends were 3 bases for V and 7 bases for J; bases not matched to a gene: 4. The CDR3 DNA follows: TGCGCCAGCAGCTACGGGACAGGGAGTGAAAAACTGTTTTTT. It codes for CASSYGTGSEKLFF.

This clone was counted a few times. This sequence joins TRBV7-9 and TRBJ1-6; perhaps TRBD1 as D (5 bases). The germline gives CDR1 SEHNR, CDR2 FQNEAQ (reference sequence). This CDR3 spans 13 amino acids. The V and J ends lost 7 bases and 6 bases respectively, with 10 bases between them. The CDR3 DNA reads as TGTGCCAGCACCCTTGGGGCTAATTCACCCCTCCACTTT. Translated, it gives CASTLGANSPLHF.